Below are 8 T cell receptor beta chains sequenced from a single sample in a study of Ad26.COV2.S vaccination and SARS-CoV-2 variants. Treatment given: approximately 18 received Ad26.COV2.S at low or high dose, single or two shots; several received placebo; per-sample allocation not given. Each sample was drawn 63 days after the first injection (of vaccine or placebo). Sequencing used immunoSEQ multiplex PCR; TCRdb keeps in-frame clones, though not all of them. The table records 430,000 or so clones, around 90% of them present only once. The sequencing here drew on peripheral blood, taken in a trial of Ad26.COV2.S vaccine versus placebo. The receptors stem from a person aged 18-60 years who received the Ad26.COV2.S COVID-19 vaccine or a placebo.

The J gene is TRBJ1-6, the V gene TRBV9, with D unclear. Looked up from germline, CDR1 is SGDLS and CDR2 is YYNGEE. Trimming left V 0 bases short and J 8 bases short, with 9 bases between. CDR3 length: 14 amino acids. The CDR3 reads CASSVGRGYSPLHF. Written as DNA, the CDR3 is TGTGCCAGCAGCGTAGGCAGAGGTTATTCACCCCTCCACTTT. Drawing the rest from reference TRBV9 and TRBJ1-6, the complete variable domain is DSGVTQTPKHLITATGQRVTLRCSPRSGDLSVYWYQQSLDQGLQFLIQYYNGEERAKGNILERFSAQQFPDLHSELNLSSLELGDSALYFCASSVGRGYSPLHFGNGTRLTVT.

This clone was counted only a few times. The V gene is TRBV6-1, the J gene TRBJ2-5, with D perhaps TRBD1 (6 bases). CDR1 is MNHNS and CDR2 is SASEGT in the germline V gene. CDR3 length: 15 amino acids. Trimming pared 1 base from V and 4 bases from J, leaving 13 bases between. The CDR3 protein is CASSEGGRDLETQYF. Written as DNA, the CDR3 is TGTGCCAGCAGTGAAGGGGGGCGCGATCTAGAGACCCAGTACTTC.

The rearrangement joins TRBV3-1 (or the pseudogene TRBV3-2) to TRBJ2-7, with D uncertain. CDR1 is LGHDT and CDR2 is YNNKEL in the germline V gene (reference sequence). This CDR3 is 12 amino acids long. V was cut by 1 base and J by 5 bases, with 6 bases left in between. The chain's CDR3 is CASSQVRNEQYF. The CDR3 DNA follows: TGTGCCAGCAGCCAAGTTCGGAACGAGCAGTACTTC.

This clone was recorded only once. This chain uses TRBV19 with TRBJ1-5, with D unclear. Per the germline V gene, CDR1 is LNHDA and CDR2 is SQIVND (reference sequence). This CDR3 comprises 13 residues. V was shortened by 3 bases and J by 6 bases, with 9 bases between the two germline ends. The CDR3 region has the DNA TGTGCCAGTAGTATTGGGTTGGGTCAGCCCCAGCATTTT. Protein sequence: CASSIGLGQPQHF.

V is TRBV29-1 and J is TRBJ1-1; the D gene is possibly TRBD1 (5 bases). This CDR3 has 12 amino acids. Trimming took off 4 bases at V and 7 bases at J, with 13 bases between the two ends. Per the germline V gene, CDR1 is SQVTM and CDR2 is ANQGSEA. The CDR3 region has the DNA TGCAGCGTTGTGGGGGATCTTAGTGAAGCTTTCTTT. Protein sequence: CSVVGDLSEAFF.

The CDR3 DNA follows: TGTGCCAGCAGGTTTAACTATGGCTACACCTTC. It codes for CASRFNYGYTF. This rearrangement joins TRBV12-3 or TRBV12-4 to TRBJ1-2; D call uncertain. The length of the CDR3 is 11 residues. The germline V and J ends were trimmed by 6 bases and 1 base, with 3 bases remaining between them.

This clone has a single count. CDR3 in amino acids: CASIYSAGTDTQYF. The CDR3 nucleotides read TGTGCCAGCATATACAGCGCTGGCACAGATACGCAGTATTTT. The V gene is TRBV7-9, the J gene TRBJ2-3; no clear D. The CDR3 contains 14 residues. V lost 7 bases and J lost 1, with 12 bases in between. Germline CDR1 and CDR2: SEHNR and FQNEAQ (reference sequence).

The rearrangement uses TRBV6-2 or TRBV6-3 and TRBJ1-1; D not certain. CDR3 size: 13 residues. Germline assignment: CDR1 MNHEY and CDR2 SVGEGT. Trimming removed 2 bases from V and 1 base from J, with 5 bases in between. The CDR3, as DNA: TGTGCCAGCAGTTACAAAGAGAACACTGAAGCTTTCTTT. It specifies CASSYKENTEAFF.